Listed below are T cell receptor beta chains from one sample, sequenced in a study of shared clonotypes between healthy human individuals. Sequenced by immunoSEQ multiplex PCR; TCRdb stores in-frame clones only, minus some. The repertoire has 2 million to 2.5 million clones, approximately 94% of them found once; the top ten carry over 0.1%. The sample taken for sequencing was naive CD4+ T cells sorted from blood. These receptors were taken from a man aged 18 to 35 in good health. CDR3s include the opening cysteine and the closing phenylalanine or tryptophan. D genes are given only for firm matches. The size entry is marked missing in some rows and otherwise reads once, few, many or a size class.

TRBD1,NA,15,TRBV4-1,TRBJ2-2,TGCGCCAGCAGCCAAGTGGACAGGGATACCGGGGAGCTGTTTTTT,CASSQVDRDTGELFF
NA,NA,13,TRBV30,TRBJ2-1,TGTGCCTGGAGTGTTGACTGGATCAATGAGCAGTTCTTC,CAWSVDWINEQFF
NA,NA,14,TRBV5-4,TRBJ1-1,TGTGCCAGCAGTCGACAGCTAATGAACACTGAAGCTTTCTTT,CASSRQLMNTEAFF
TRBD1,NA,16,TRBV18,TRBJ1-6,TGTGCCAGCTCACCGTCCGGGACAGACTCTAATTCACCCCTCCACTTT,CASSPSGTDSNSPLHF
NA,NA,14,TRBV6-1,TRBJ1-1,TGTGCCTCCGCCGTAGGTGGGGGGAACACTGAAGCTTTCTTT,CASAVGGGNTEAFF
NA,NA,12,TRBV7-2,TRBJ2-1,TGTGCCAGCAGCTTAAAAGGATTTGAGCAGTTCTTC,CASSLKGFEQFF
NA,NA,13,TRBV5-1,TRBJ2-1,TGCGCCAGCAGCGGGACCGGCCGGCTTGAGCAGTTCTTC,CASSGTGRLEQFF
NA,once,14,TRBV5-4,TRBJ2-3,TGTGCCAGCAGCCAAGCAACTAGCACAGATACGCAGTATTTT,CASSQATSTDTQYF
TRBD1,NA,16,TRBV5-6,TRBJ2-5,TGTGCCAGCAGCCAGACCGGGACAGGGAGGGAGGAGACCCAGTACTTC,CASSQTGTGREETQYF
NA,NA,15,TRBV7-2,TRBJ2-7,TGTGCCAGCAGCTCCCCAGGGGAATTTACCGACGAGCAGTACTTC,CASSSPGEFTDEQYF
NA,NA,13,TRBV7-2,TRBJ1-2,TGTGCCAGCAGCTTAGGGCGGAACTATGGCTACACCTTC,CASSLGRNYGYTF
TRBD1,NA,14,TRBV25-1,TRBJ2-7,TGTGCCAGCAGTGAATTAGGACAGGGCTACGAGCAGTACTTC,CASSELGQGYEQYF
NA,once,15,TRBV5-8,TRBJ1-5,TGTGCCAGCAGCCCTGAGGGCAGAACAGGGCAGCCCCAGCATTTT,CASSPEGRTGQPQHF
TRBD2,NA,15,TRBV6-1,TRBJ2-7,TGTGCCAGCAGTGAAGCCCTCAGCGGGGGGTCCGAGCAGTACTTC,CASSEALSGGSEQYF
NA,NA,13,TRBV27,TRBJ1-2,TGTGCCAGCAGTCCTCGCGGCGATGATGGCTACACCTTC,CASSPRGDDGYTF
NA,NA,12,TRBV11-2,TRBJ1-2,TGTGCCAGCAGTTCAACAGGGCTGGGCTACACCTTC,CASSSTGLGYTF
NA,once,12,TRBV18,TRBJ1-1,TGTGCCAGCTCACCCGGCGACTTGGGGGCTTTCTTT,CASSPGDLGAFF
NA,NA,12,TRBV30,TRBJ1-1,TGTGCCTGGGGGATTGGGGCCACTGAAGCTTTCTTT,CAWGIGATEAFF
NA,NA,14,TRBV29-1,TRBJ1-2,TGCAGCGGGCTAGTCACAGGTGTAAACTATGGCTACACCTTC,CSGLVTGVNYGYTF
TRBD2,NA,13,TRBV6-5,TRBJ2-7,TGTGCCAGCAATCGAGCGGGGGGCTACGAGCAGTACTTC,CASNRAGGYEQYF
NA,NA,13,TRBV6-6,TRBJ2-7,TGTGCCAGCAGCCGGGCAACTCACTACGAGCAGTACTTC,CASSRATHYEQYF
NA,NA,14,TRBV27,TRBJ2-7,TGTGCCAGCAGTCTCACTGCGAACCTCCGTGAGCAGTACTTC,CASSLTANLREQYF
TRBD1,NA,14,TRBV5-1,TRBJ1-2,TGCGCCAGCAGCTCCACAGGGGGGGCGCTTGGCTACACCTTC,CASSSTGGALGYTF
NA,NA,13,TRBV6-5,TRBJ2-7,TGTGCCAGCAGTCTTCTAGCAGCCTCCGAGCAGTACTTC,CASSLLAASEQYF
TRBD1,NA,17,TRBV4-1,TRBJ1-5,TGCGCCAGCAGCCAAGAGTCCGGGACAGGATTCAATCAGCCCCAGCATTTT,CASSQESGTGFNQPQHF
TRBD1,once,15,TRBV19,TRBJ1-6,TGTGCCAGTAGGAGGGGGACAGAAAGAAATTCACCCCTCCACTTT,CASRRGTERNSPLHF
NA,few,12,TRBV29-1,TRBJ1-4,TGCAGCGTTGTAGTAGGGAATGAAAAACTGTTTTTT,CSVVVGNEKLFF